This T cell receptor beta chain was recorded in a study of T cell repertoires in cytomegalovirus infection. Across the study: Both a matching HLA type and CMV infection were indicated by public TCR beta signatures. Whole-study findings and limits: Using cumulative public TCR beta family frequency, the authors identified those who carried CMV together with the relevant HLA. Within the response measured ex vivo, HLA-C-restricted CMV-specific TCR beta clonotypes were dominant.

As for this clonotype: Its antigen is currently unknown.

The CDR3 is 14 amino acids. Germline-derived CDR1 and CDR2 are MNHEY and SVGEGT. Trimming stripped 8 bases from V and 5 bases from J, with 19 bases between. MiXCR was run by TCRdb on the reads, yielding one entry per CDR3 protein. The repertoire holds 8,000 or so distinct CDR3 sequences, with 45% to 50% as singletons. Sequencing was carried out using PBMCs, sequenced either directly or after in vitro stimulation (not recorded which). The chain joins TRBV6-2 or TRBV6-3 to TRBJ2-7; D call uncertain. This receptor was identified in a human donor in good health (CMV status not recorded). Some clones in this sample may be carry-over from other donors' samples. CDR3 coding DNA: TGTGCCAGCCACCCCACGGGCCCCCTGAACGAGCAGTACTTC. Translation: CASHPTGPLNEQYF.